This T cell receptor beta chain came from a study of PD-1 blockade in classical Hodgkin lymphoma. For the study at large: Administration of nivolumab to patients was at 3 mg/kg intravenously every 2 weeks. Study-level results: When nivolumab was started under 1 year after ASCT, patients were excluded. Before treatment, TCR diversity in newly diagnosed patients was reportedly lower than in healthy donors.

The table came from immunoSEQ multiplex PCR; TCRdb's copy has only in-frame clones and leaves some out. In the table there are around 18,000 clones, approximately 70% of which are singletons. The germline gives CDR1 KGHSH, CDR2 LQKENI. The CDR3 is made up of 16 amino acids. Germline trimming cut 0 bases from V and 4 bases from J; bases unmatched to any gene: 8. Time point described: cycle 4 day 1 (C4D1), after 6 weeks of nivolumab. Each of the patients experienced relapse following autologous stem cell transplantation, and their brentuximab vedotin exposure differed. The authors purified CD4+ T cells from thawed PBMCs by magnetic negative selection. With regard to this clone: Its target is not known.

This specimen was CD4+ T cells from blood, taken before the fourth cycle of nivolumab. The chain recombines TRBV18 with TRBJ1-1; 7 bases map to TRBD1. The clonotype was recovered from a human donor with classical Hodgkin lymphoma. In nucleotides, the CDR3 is TGTGCCAGCTCACCACCACAGGGGCCCCTGGTCACTGAAGCTTTCTTT. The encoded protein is CASSPPQGPLVTEAFF.